This TCR beta chain is from a study of T cells in Graves' hyperthyroidism and ophthalmopathy. RNA transcripts provided the source from which TCR beta CDR3 regions were amplified. An initial round of RT-PCR targeting the TCR CDR3 relied on the HTBI primer set. One entry per CDR3 protein, called by TCRdb with MiXCR from the multiplex PCR reads. The sample gives roughly 500,000 distinct CDR3 sequences, approximately 44% of which show up once; under 20% is in the top ten. This CDR3 has 15 amino acids. The J segment lost 3 bases and the V segment lost 6 bases, leaving 11 bases of the junction unmatched. Per germline, CDR1 SGHRS and CDR2 YFSETQ. At least ten counts were recorded for this clonotype.

The chain recombines TRBV5-1 with TRBJ1-1; 7 bases are shared with TRBD1. The sample was peripheral blood or thyroid tissue (not recorded which). This clonotype was obtained from an adult woman with Graves' disease, either hyperthyroidism or ophthalmopathy (not recorded which). CDR3 sequence reads: CASTYRGGGYTEAFF. The CDR3 coding sequence is TGCGCCAGCACTTACAGGGGCGGTGGGTACACTGAAGCTTTCTTT.